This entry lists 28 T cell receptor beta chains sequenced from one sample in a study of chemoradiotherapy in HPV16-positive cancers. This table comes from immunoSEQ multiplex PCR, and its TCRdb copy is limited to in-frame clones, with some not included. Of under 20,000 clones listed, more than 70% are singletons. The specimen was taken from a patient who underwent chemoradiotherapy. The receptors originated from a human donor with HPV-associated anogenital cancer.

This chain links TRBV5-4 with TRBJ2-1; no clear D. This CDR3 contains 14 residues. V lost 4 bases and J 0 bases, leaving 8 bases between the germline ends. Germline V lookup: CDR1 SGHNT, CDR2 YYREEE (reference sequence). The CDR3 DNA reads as TGTGCCAGCAGCCCAGACTCCTCCTACAATGAGCAGTTCTTC. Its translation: CASSPDSSYNEQFF.

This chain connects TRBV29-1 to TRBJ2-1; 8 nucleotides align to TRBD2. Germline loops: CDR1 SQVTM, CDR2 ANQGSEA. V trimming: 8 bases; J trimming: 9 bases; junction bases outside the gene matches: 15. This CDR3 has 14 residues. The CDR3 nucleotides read TGCAGCAGTCTGGTTGCGGGGGGAATGGGTGAGCAGTTCTTC. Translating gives CSSLVAGGMGEQFF.

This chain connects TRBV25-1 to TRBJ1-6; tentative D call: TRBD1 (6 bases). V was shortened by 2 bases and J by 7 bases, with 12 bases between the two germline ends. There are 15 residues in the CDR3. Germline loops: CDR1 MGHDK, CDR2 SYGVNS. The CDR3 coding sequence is TGTGCCAGCAGTGAAGTCCAGGGGTTGAATTCACCCCTCCACTTT. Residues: CASSEVQGLNSPLHF.

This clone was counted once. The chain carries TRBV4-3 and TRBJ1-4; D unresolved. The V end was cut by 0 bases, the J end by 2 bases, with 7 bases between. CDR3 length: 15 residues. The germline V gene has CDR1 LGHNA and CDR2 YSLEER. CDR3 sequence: CASSQDWVTNEKLFF. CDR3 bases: TGCGCCAGCAGCCAAGATTGGGTGACTAATGAAAAACTGTTTTTT.

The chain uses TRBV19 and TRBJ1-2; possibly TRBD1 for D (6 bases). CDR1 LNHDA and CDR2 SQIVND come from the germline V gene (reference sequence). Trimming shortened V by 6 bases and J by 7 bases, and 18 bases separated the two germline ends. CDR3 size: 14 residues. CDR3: CASSPPGTNRGYTF. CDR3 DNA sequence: TGTGCCAGTAGCCCACCCGGGACAAATCGTGGCTACACCTTC.

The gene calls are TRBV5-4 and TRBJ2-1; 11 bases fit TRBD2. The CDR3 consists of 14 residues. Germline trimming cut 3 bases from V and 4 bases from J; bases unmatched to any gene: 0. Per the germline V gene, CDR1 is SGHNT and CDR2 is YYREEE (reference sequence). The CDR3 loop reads CASSSSGGYNEQFF. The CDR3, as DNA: TGTGCCAGCAGCTCTAGCGGGGGGTACAATGAGCAGTTCTTC.

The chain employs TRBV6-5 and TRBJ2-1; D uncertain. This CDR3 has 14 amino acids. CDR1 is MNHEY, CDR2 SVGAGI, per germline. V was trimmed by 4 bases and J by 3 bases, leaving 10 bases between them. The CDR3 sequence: CASSSTAIYNEQFF. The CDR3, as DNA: TGTGCCAGCAGTTCCACGGCCATCTACAATGAGCAGTTCTTC.

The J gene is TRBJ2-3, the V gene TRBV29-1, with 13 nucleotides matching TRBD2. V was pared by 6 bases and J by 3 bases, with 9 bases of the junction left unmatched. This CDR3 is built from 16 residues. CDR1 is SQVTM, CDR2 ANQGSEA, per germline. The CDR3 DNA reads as TGCAGCGTGGGCACTAGCGGGGGGGCGAGTACAGATACGCAGTATTTT. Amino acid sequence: CSVGTSGGASTDTQYF.

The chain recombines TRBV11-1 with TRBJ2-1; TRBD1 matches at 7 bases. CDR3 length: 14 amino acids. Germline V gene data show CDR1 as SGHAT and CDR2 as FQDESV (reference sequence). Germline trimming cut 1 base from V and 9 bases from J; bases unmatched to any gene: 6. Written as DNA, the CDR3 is TGTGCCAGCAGCTTAGGCGACAGGGTAACTGAGCAGTTCTTC. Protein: CASSLGDRVTEQFF.

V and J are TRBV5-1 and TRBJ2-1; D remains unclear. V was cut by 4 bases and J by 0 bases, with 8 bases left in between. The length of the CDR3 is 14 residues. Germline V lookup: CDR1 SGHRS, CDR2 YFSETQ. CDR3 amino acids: CASSRMSSYNEQFF. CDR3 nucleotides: TGCGCCAGCAGCCGTATGAGCTCCTACAATGAGCAGTTCTTC.

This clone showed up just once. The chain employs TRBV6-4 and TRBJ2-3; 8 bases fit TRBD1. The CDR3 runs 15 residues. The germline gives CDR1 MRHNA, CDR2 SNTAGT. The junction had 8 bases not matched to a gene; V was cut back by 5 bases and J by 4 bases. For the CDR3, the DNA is TGTGCCAGCAGTATCCAGGGGGCTCTCGCAGATACGCAGTATTTT. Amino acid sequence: CASSIQGALADTQYF.

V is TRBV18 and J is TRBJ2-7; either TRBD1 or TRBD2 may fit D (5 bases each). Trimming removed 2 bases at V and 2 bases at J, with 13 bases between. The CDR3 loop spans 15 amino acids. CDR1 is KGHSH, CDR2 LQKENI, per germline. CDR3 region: CASSPEGRTPYEQYF. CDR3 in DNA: TGTGCCAGCTCACCAGAGGGACGGACCCCCTACGAGCAGTACTTC.

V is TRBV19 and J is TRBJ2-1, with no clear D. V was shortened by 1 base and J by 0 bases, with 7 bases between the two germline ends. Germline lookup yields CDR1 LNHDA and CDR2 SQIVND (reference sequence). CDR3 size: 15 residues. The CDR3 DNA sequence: TGTGCCAGTAGTATAGGGTTGAGCTCCTACAATGAGCAGTTCTTC. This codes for CASSIGLSSYNEQFF.

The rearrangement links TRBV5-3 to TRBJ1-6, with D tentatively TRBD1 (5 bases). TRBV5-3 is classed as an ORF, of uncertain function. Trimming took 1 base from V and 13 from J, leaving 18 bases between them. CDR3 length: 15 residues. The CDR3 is CARSLMDKYRSPLHF. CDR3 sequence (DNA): TGTGCCAGAAGCTTGATGGACAAATACAGATCCCCCCTCCACTTT.

This chain's CDR3 is CASSSQNQPQHF. The CDR3 DNA reads as TGTGCCAGCAGTTCACAAAATCAGCCCCAGCATTTT. The V call is TRBV27, the J call TRBJ1-5; D ambiguous. The germline V and J ends were trimmed by 4 bases and 4 bases, with 5 bases remaining between them. Germline CDR1 and CDR2: MNHEY and SMNVEV (reference sequence). The CDR3 has 12 amino acids.

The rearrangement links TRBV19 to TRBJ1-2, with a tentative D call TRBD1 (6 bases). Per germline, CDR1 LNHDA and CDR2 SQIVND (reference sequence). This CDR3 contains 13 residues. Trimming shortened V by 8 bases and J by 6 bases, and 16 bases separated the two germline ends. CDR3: CASRHRDSDGYTF. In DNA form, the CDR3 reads TGTGCCAGTCGACACAGGGATAGTGATGGCTACACCTTC.

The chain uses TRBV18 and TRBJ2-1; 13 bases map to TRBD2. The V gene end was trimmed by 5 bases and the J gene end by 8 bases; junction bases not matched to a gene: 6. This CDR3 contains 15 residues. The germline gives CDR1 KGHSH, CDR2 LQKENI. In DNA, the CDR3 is TGTGCCAGCTCAAGGGGACTAGCGGGGCTCGATGAGCAGTTCTTC. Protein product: CASSRGLAGLDEQFF.

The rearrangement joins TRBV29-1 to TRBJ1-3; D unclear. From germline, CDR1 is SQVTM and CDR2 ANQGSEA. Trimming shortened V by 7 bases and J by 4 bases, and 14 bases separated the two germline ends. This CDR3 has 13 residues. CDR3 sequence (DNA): TGCAGCGCATCCCTTCCCGGGGGAAACACCATATATTTT. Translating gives CSASLPGGNTIYF.

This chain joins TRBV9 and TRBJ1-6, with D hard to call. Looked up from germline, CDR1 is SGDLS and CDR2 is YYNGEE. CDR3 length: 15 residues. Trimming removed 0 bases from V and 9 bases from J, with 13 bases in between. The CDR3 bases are TGTGCCAGCAGCGTAGGGGCCATAGCCCCTTCACCCCTCCACTTT. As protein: CASSVGAIAPSPLHF. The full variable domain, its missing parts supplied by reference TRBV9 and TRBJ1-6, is DSGVTQTPKHLITATGQRVTLRCSPRSGDLSVYWYQQSLDQGLQFLIQYYNGEERAKGNILERFSAQQFPDLHSELNLSSLELGDSALYFCASSVGAIAPSPLHFGNGTRLTVT.

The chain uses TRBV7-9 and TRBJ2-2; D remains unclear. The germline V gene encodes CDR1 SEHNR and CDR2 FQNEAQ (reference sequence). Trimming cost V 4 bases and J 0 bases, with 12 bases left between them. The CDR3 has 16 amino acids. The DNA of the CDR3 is TGTGCCAGCAGCTCCCCGACTTCCGCGAACACCGGGGAGCTGTTTTTT. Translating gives CASSSPTSANTGELFF.

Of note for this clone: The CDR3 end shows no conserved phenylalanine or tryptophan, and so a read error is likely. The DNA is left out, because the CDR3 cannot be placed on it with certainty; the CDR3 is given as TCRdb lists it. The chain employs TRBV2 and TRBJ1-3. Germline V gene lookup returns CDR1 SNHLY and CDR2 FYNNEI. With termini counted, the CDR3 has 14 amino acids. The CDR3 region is CASSENAGGWAPII.

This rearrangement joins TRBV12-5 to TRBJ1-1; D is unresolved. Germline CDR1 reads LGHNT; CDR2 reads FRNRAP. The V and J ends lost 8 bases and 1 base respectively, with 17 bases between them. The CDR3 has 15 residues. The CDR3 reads CASSRSDLRNTEAFF. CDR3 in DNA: TGTGCTAGTTCTCGTTCGGACTTGAGGAACACTGAAGCTTTCTTT.

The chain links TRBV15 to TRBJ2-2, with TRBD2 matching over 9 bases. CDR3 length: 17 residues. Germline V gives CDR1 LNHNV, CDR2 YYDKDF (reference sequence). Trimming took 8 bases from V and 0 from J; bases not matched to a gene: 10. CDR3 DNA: TGTGCCACCGAGGAAGCGGGGGGACTCGCGAACACCGGGGAGCTGTTTTTT. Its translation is CATEEAGGLANTGELFF.

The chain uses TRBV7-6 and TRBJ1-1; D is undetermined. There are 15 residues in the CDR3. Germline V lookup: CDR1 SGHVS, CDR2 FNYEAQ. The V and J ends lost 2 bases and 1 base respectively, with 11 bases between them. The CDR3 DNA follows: TGTGCCAGCAGCTTAATAGGGAGCGGGAACACTGAAGCTTTCTTT. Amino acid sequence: CASSLIGSGNTEAFF.

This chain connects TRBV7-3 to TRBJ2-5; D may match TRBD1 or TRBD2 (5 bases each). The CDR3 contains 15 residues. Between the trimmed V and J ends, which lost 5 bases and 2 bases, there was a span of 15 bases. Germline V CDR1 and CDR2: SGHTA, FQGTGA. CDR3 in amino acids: CASSPGTGGQETQYF. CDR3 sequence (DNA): TGTGCCAGCAGCCCCGGGACCGGCGGACAAGAGACCCAGTACTTC.

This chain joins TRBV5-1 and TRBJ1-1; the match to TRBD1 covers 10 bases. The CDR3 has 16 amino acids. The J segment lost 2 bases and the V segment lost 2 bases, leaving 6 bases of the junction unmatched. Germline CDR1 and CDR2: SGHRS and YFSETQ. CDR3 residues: CASSFRTGGPNTEAFF. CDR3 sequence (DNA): TGCGCCAGCAGCTTCCGGACAGGGGGACCCAACACTGAAGCTTTCTTT. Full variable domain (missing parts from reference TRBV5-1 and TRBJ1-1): KAGVTQTPRYLIKTRGQQVTLSCSPISGHRSVSWYQQTPGQGLQFLFEYFSETQRNKGNFPGRFSGRQFSNSRSEMNVSTLELGDSALYLCASSFRTGGPNTEAFFGQGTRLTVV.

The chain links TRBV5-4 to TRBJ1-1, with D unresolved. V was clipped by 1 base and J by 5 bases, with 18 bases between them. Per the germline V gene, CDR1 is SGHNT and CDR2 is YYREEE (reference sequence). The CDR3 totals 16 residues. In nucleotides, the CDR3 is TGTGCCAGCAGCTTGTTTGGAGGGATAATGAGGACTGAAGCTTTCTTT. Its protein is CASSLFGGIMRTEAFF.

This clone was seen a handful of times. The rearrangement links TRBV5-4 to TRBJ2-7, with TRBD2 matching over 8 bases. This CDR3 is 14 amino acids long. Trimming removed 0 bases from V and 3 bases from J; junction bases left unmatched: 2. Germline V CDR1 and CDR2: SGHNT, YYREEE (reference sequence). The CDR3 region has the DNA TGTGCCAGCAGCTTGGCCGGGGGGGTCTACGAGCAGTACTTC. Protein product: CASSLAGGVYEQYF.